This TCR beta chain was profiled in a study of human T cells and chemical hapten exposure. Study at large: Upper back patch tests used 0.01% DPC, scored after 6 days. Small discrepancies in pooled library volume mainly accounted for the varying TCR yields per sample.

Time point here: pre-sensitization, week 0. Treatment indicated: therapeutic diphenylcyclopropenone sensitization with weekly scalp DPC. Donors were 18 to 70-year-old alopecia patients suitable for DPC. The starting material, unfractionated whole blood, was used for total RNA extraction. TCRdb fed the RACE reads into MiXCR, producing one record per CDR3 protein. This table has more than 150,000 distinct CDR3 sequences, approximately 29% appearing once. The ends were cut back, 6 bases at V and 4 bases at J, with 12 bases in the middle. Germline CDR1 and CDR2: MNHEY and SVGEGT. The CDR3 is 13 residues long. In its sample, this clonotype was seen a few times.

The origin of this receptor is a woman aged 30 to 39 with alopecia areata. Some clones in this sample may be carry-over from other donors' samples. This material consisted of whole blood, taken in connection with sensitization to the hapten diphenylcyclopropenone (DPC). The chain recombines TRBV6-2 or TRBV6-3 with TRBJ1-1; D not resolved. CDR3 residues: CASRTRPGTEAFF. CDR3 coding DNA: TGTGCCAGCAGGACAAGGCCAGGCACTGAAGCTTTCTTT.